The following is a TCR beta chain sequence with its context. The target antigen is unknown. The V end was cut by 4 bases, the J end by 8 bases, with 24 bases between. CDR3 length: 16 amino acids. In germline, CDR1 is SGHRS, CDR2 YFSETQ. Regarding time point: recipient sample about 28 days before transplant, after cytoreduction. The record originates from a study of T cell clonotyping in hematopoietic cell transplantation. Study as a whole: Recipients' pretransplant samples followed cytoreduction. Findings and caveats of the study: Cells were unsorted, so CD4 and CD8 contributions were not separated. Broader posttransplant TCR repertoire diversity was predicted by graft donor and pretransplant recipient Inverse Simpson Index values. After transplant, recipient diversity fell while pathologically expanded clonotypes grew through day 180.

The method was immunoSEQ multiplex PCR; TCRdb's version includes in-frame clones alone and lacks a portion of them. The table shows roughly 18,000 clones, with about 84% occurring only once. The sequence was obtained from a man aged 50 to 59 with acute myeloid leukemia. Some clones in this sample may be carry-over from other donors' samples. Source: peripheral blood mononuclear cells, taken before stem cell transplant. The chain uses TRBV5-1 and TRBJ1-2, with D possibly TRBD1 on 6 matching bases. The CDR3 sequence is CASSTGGTHPSGGYTF. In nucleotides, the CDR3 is TGCGCCAGCAGCACGGGGGGGACACATCCGTCAGGGGGCTACACCTTC.